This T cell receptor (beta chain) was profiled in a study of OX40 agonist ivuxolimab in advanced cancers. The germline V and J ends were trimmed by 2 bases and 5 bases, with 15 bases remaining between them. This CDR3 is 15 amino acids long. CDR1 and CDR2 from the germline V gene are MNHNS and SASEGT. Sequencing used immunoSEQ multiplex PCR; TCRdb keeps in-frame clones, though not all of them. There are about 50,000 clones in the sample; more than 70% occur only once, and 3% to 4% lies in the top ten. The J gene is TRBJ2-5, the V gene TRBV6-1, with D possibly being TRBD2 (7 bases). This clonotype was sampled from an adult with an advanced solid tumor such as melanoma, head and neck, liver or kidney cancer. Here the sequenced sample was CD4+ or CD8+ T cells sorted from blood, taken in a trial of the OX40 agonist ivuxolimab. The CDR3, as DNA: TGTGCCAGCAGTGAATGGGGGGGGCTCGGGGAGACCCAGTACTTC. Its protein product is CASSEWGGLGETQYF.